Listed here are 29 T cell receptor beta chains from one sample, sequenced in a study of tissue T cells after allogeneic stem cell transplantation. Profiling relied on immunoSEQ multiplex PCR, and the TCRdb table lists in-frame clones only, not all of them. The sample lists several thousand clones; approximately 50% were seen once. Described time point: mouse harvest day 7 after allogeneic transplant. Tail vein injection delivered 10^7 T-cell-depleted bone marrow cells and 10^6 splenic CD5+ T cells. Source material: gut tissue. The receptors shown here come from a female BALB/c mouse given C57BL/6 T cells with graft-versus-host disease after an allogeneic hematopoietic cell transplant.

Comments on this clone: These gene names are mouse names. The sequenced part of the CDR3 DNA is TGTGCCAGCAGGGGACAGACTAGTGCAGAAACGCTGTAT. Protein sequence: CASRGQTSAETLY. The whole CDR3 protein is CASRGQTSAETLYF. The chain joins TRBV26 to TRBJ2-3; 7 positions match TRBD1. The read ends 1 residue before the CDR3 terminus; that terminus is restored from the germline J gene. V shed 6 bases, J shed 0 bases, and the junction held 3 bases outside the gene matches. This CDR3 contains 14 residues. Germline V lookup: CDR1 KGHPV, CDR2 FQNQEV (reference sequence).

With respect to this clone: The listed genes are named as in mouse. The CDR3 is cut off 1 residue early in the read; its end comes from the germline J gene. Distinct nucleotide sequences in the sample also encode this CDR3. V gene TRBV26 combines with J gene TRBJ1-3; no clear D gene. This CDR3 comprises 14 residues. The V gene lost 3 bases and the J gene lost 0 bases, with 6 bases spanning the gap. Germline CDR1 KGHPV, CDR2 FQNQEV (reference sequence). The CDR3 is CASSLGNSGNTLYF. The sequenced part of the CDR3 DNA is TGTGCCAGCAGTCTTGGTAATTCTGGAAATACGCTCTAT.

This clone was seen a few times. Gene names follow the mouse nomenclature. The CDR3 reads CASSDGANTEVFF. The sequenced part of the CDR3 DNA is TGTGCTAGCAGCGACGGGGCAAACACAGAAGTCTTC. The chain is built from TRBV17 and TRBJ1-1, with unresolved D. The read is 1 residue too short to cover the CDR3 end, so that end is filled in from the germline J gene. The CDR3 is 13 amino acids. The germline gives CDR1 MNHDT, CDR2 YYDKIL. The V and J ends lost 6 bases and 0 bases respectively, with 8 bases between them.

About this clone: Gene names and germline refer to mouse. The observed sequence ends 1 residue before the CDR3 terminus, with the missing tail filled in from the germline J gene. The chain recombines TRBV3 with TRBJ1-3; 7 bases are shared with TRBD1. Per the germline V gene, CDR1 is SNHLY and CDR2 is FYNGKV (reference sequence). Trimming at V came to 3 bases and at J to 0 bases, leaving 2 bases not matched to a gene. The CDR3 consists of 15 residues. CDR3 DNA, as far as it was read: TGTGCCAGCAGCTTTAGGGGGCATTCTGGAAATACGCTCTAT. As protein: CASSFRGHSGNTLY. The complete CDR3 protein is CASSFRGHSGNTLYF.

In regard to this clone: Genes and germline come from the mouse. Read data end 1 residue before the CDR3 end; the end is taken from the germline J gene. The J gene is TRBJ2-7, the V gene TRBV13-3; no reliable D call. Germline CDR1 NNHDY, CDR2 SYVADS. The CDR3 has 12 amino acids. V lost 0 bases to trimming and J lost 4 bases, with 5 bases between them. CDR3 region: CASSDARYEQYF. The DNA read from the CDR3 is TGTGCCAGCAGTGATGCCCGTTATGAACAGTAC.

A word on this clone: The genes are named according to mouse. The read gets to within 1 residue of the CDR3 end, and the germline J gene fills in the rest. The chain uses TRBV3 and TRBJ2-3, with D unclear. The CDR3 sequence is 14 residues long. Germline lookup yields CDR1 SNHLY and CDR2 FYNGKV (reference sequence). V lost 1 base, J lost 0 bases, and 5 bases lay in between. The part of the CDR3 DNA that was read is TGTGCCAGCAGCTTAGTTGGTAGTGCAGAAACGCTGTAT. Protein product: CASSLVGSAETLY. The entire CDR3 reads CASSLVGSAETLYF.

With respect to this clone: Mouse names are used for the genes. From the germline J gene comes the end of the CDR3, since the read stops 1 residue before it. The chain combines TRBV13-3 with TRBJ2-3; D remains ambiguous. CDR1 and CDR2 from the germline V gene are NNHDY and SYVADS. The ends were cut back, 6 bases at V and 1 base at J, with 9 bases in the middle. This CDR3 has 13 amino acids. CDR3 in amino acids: CASTRERAETLYF. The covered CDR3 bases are TGTGCCAGCACGAGGGAGCGTGCAGAAACGCTGTAT.

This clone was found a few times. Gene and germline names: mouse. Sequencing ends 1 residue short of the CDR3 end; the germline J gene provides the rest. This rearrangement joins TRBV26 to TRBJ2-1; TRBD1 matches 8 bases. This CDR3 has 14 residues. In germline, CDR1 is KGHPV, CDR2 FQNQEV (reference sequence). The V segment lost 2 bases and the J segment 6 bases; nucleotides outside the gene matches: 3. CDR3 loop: CASSLGQGGAEQFF. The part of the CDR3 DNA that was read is TGTGCCAGCAGTCTGGGACAGGGAGGTGCTGAGCAGTTC.

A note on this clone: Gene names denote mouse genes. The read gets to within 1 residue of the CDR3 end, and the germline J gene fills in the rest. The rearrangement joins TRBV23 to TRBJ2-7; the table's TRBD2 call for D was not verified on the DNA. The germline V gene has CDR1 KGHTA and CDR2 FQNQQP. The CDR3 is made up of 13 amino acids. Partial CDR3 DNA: TGCTCCAGCAGTCAAGACTGGGGGTGGGAACAGTAC. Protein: CSSSQDWGWEQY. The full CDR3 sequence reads CSSSQDWGWEQYF. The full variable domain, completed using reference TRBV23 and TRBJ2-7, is DAAVTQKPRYLIKMKGQEAEMKCIPEKGHTAVFWYQQKQSKELKFLIYFQNQQPLDQIDMVKERFSAVCPSSSLCSLGIRTCEAEDSALYLCSSSQDWGWEQYFGPGTRLTVL.

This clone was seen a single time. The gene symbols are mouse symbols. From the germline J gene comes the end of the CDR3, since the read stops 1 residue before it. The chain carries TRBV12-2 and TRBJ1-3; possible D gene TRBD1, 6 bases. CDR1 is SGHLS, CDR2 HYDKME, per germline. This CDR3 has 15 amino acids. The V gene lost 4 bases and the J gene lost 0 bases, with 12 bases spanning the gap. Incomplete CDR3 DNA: TGTGCCAGCTCGCCGGGACATTATTCTGGAAATACGCTCTAT. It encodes CASSPGHYSGNTLY. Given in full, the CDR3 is CASSPGHYSGNTLYF.

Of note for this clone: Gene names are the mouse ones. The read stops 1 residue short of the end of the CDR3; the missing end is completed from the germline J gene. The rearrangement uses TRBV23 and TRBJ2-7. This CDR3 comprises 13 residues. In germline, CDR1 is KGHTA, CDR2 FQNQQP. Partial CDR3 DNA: TGCTCCAGCAGGGGGGCGCGCTCCTATGAACAGTAC. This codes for CSSRGARSYEQY. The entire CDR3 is CSSRGARSYEQYF.

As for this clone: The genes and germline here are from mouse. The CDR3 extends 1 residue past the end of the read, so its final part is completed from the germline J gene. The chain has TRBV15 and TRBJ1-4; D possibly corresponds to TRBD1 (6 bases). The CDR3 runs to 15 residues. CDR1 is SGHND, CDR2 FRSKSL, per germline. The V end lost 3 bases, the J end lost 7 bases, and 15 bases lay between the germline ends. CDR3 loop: CASSLGGRGAERLFF. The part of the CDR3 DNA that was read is TGTGCCAGCAGTTTGGGGGGGCGCGGGGCCGAAAGATTATTT.

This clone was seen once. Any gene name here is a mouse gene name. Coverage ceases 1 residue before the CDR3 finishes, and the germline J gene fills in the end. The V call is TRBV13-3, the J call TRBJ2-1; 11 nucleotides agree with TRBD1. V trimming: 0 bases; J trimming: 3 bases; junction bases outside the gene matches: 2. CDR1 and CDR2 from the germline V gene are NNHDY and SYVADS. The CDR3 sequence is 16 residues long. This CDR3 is CASSDGTGGTYAEQFF. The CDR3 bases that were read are TGTGCCAGCAGTGATGGGACAGGGGGCACCTATGCTGAGCAGTTC.

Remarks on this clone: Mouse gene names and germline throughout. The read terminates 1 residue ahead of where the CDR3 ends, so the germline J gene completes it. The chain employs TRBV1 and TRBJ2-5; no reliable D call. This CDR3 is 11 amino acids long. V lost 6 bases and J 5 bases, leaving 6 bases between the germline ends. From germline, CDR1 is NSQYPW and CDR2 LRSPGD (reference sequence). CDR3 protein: CTCSMGDTQYF. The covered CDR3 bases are TGCACCTGCAGCATGGGAGACACCCAGTAC.

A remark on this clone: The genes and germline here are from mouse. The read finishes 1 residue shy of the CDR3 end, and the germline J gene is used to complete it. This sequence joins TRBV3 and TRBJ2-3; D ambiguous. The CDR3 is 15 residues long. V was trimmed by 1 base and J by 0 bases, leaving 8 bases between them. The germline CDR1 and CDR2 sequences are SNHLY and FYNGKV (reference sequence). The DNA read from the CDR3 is TGTGCCAGCAGCTTAGGATGGGCTAGTGCAGAAACGCTGTAT. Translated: CASSLGWASAETLY. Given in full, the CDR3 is CASSLGWASAETLYF. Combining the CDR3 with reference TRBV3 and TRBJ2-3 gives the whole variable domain GPKVLQIPSHQIIDMGQMVTLNCDPVSNHLYFYWYKQILGQQMEFLVNFYNGKVMEKSKLFKDQFSVERPDGSYFTLKIQPTALEDSAVYFCASSLGWASAETLYFGSGTRLTVL.

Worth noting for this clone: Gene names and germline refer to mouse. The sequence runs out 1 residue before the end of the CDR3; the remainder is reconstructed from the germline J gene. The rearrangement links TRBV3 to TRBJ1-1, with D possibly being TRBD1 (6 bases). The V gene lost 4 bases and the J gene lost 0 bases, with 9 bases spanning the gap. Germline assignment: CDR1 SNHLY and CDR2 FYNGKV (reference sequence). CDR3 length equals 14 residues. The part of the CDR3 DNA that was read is TGTGCCAGCAGCTACAGGGTATCAAACACAGAAGTCTTC. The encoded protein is CASSYRVSNTEVF. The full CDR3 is CASSYRVSNTEVFF.

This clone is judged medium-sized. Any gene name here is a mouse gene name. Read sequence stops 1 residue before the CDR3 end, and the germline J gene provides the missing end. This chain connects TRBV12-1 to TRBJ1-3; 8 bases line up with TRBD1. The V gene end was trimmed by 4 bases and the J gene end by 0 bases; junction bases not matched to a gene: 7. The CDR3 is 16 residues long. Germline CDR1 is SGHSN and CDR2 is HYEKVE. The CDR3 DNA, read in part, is TGTGCCAGCTCCCAGGGGACAGGTTTTTCTGGAAATACGCTCTAT. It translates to CASSQGTGFSGNTLY. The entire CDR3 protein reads CASSQGTGFSGNTLYF.

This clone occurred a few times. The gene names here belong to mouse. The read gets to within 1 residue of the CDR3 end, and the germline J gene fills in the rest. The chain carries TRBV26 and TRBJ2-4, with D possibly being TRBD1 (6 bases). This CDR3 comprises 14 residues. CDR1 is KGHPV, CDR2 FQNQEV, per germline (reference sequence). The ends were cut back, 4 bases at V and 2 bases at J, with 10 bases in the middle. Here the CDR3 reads CASSPRDNQNTLYF. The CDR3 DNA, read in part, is TGTGCCAGCAGTCCCCGGGACAATCAAAACACCTTGTAC.

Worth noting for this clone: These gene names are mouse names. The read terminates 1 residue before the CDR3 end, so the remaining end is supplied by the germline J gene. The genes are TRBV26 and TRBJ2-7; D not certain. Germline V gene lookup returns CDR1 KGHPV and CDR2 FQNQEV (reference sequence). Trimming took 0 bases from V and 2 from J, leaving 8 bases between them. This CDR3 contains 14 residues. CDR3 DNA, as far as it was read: TGTGCCAGCAGTCTGTCGCCAGGACCCTATGAACAGTAC. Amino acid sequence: CASSLSPGPYEQY. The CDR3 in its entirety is CASSLSPGPYEQYF. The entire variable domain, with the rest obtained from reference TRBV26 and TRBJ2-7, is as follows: NSKVIQTPRYLVKGQGQKAKMRCIPEKGHPVVFWYQQNKNNEFKFLINFQNQEVLQQIDMTEKRFSAECPSNSPCSLEIQSSEAGDSALYLCASSLSPGPYEQYFGPGTRLTVL.

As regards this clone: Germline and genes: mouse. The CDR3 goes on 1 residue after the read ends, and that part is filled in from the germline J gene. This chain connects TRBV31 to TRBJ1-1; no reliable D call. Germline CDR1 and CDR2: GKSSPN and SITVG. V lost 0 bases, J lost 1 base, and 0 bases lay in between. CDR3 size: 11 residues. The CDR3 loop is CAWSLNTEVFF. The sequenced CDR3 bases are TGTGCCTGGAGTCTAAACACAGAAGTCTTC. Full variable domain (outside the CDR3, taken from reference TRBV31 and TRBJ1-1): AQTIHQWPVAEIKAVGSPLSLGCTIKGKSSPNLYWYWQATGGTLQQLFYSITVGQVESVVQLNLSASRPKDDQFILSTEKLLLSHSGFYLCAWSLNTEVFFGKGTRLTVV.

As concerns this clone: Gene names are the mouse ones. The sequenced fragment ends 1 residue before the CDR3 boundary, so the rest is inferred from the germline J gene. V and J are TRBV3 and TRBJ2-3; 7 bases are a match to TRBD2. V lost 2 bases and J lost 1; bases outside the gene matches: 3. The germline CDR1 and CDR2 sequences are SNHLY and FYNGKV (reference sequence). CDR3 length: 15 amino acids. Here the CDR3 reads CASSLNTGGAETLYF. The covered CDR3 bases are TGTGCCAGCAGCTTAAATACTGGGGGTGCAGAAACGCTGTAT.

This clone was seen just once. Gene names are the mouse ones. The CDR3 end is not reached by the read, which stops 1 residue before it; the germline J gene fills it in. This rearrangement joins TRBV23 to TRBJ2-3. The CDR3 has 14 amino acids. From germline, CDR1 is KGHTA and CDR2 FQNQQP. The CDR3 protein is CSSSQKLSAETLYF. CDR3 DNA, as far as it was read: TGCTCCAGCAGTCAAAAGCTTAGTGCAGAAACGCTGTAT.

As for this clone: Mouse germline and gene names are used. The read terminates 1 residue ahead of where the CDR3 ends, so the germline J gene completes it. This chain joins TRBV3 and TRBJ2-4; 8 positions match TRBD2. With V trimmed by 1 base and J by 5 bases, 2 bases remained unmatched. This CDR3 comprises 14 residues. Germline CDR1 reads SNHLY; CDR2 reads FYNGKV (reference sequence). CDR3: CASSLETGVNTLYF. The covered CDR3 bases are TGTGCCAGCAGCTTAGAGACTGGGGTAAACACCTTGTAC.

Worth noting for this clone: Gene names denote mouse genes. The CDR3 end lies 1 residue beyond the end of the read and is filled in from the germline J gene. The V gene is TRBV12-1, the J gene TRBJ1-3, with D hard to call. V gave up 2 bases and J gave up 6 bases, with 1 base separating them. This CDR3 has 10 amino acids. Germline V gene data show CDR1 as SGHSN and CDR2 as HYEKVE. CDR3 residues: CASSQNTLYF. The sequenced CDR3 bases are TGTGCCAGCTCTCAAAATACGCTCTAT.

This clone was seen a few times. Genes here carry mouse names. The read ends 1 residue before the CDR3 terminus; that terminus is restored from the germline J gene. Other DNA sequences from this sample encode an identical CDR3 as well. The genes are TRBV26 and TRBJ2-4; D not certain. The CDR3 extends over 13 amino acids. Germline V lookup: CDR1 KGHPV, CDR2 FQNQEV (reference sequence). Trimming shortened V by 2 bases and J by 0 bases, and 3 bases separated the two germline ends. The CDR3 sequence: CASSLGSQNTLYF. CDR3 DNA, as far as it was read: TGTGCCAGCAGTCTGGGTAGTCAAAACACCTTGTAC.

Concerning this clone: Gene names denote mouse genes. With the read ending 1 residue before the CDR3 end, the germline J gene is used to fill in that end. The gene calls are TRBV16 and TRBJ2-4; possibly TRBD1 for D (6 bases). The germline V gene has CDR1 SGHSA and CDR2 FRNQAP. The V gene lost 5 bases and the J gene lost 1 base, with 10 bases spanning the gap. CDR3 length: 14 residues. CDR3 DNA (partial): TGTGCAAGCAGCCCACAGGGTGGTCAAAACACCTTGTAC. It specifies CASSPQGGQNTLY. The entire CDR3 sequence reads CASSPQGGQNTLYF.

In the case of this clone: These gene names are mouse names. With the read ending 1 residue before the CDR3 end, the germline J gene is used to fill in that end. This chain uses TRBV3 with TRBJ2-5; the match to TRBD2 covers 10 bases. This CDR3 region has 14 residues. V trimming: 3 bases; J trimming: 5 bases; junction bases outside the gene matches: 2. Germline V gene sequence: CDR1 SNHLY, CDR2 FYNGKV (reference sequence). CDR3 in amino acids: CASSFTGGVDTQYF. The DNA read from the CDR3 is TGTGCCAGCAGCTTTACTGGGGGGGTAGACACCCAGTAC.

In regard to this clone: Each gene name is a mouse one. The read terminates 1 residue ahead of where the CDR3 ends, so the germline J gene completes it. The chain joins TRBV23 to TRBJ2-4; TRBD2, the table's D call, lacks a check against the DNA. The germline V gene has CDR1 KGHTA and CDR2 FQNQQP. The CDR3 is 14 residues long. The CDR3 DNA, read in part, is TGCTCCAGCAGCCTTGGGACTGGCCAAAACACCTTGTAC. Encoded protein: CSSSLGTGQNTLY. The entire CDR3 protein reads CSSSLGTGQNTLYF.

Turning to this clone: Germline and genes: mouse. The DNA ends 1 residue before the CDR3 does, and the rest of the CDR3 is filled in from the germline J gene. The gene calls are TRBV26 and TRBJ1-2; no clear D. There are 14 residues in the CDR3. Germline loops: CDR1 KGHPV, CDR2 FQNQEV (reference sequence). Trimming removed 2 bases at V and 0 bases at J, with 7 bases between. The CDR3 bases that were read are TGTGCCAGCAGTCTGCCGGTTGCAAACTCCGACTACACC. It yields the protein CASSLPVANSDYT. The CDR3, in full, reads CASSLPVANSDYTF.